The next 32 T cell receptor beta chains were all read from a single sample in a study of blood T cell repertoires in COVID-19. Sequencing was performed with immunoSEQ multiplex PCR; in TCRdb, only in-frame clones are kept and a portion is missing. The repertoire includes about 160,000 clones, roughly 90% of them detected once, and about 2% sits in the top ten. Material: peripheral blood. These receptor sequences come from a man aged 18-30 years with acute or convalescent COVID-19.

The genes are TRBV2 and TRBJ1-2; D unresolved. The CDR3 sequence is 15 residues long. V lost 7 bases to trimming and J lost 0 bases, with 15 bases between them. Germline V lookup: CDR1 SNHLY, CDR2 FYNNEI. The CDR3 is CASTPEASANYGYTF. CDR3 nucleotides: TGTGCCAGCACCCCAGAGGCGTCGGCTAACTATGGCTACACCTTC.

This clone has a single count. The chain joins TRBV15 to TRBJ2-7; D gene unclear. V was trimmed by 0 bases and J by 3 bases, leaving 6 bases between them. Germline loops: CDR1 LNHNV, CDR2 YYDKDF (reference sequence). The CDR3 is made up of 13 amino acids. Written as DNA, the CDR3 is TGTGCCACCAGCAGAGAAGCCAACTACGAGCAGTACTTC. Translated, it gives CATSREANYEQYF.

The chain links TRBV5-4 to TRBJ1-4; D call uncertain. Germline V gene sequence: CDR1 SGHNT, CDR2 YYREEE (reference sequence). Trimming shortened V by 1 base and J by 3 bases, and 7 bases separated the two germline ends. The CDR3 loop spans 14 amino acids. The CDR3: CASSLSGPNEKLFF. CDR3 DNA: TGTGCCAGCAGCTTGAGCGGGCCTAATGAAAAACTGTTTTTT.

The rearrangement uses TRBV5-1 and TRBJ2-6; D uncertain. The CDR3 has 15 residues. Between the trimmed V and J ends, which lost 2 bases and 0 bases, there was a span of 6 bases. The V gene's germline CDR1 is SGHRS and CDR2 YFSETQ. The CDR3 here is CASSFVNSGANVLTF. As DNA, the CDR3 is TGCGCCAGCAGCTTTGTTAACTCTGGGGCCAACGTCCTGACTTTC.

This clone was seen once. The chain uses TRBV30 and TRBJ1-4; D is undetermined. V was pared by 2 bases and J by 2 bases, with 6 bases between. CDR3 length: 13 amino acids. CDR1 GTSNPN and CDR2 SVGIG come from the germline V gene (reference sequence). The CDR3 nucleotides are TGTGCCTGGAGTCGGAGCACTAATGAAAAACTGTTTTTT. Translated, it gives CAWSRSTNEKLFF. The whole variable domain, remainder taken from reference TRBV30 and TRBJ1-4, is SQTIHQWPATLVQPVGSPLSLECTVEGTSNPNLYWYRQAAGRGLQLLFYSVGIGQISSEVPQNLSASRPQDRQFILSSKKLLLSDSGFYLCAWSRSTNEKLFFGSGTQLSVL.

The V call is TRBV4-1, the J call TRBJ2-2; 9 nucleotides align to TRBD1. The CDR3 covers 17 residues. From germline, CDR1 is MGHRA and CDR2 YSYEKL. Trimming cost V 0 bases and J 4 bases; bases outside gene matches: 6. CDR3 in amino acids: CASSQESLTGGTGELFF. The DNA for the CDR3 is TGCGCCAGCAGCCAAGAAAGCTTGACAGGGGGCACCGGGGAGCTGTTTTTT.

The chain recombines TRBV21-1 with TRBJ1-4; the table gives TRBD1 as D, unverified against the DNA. TRBV21-1 is flagged as a pseudogene. The CDR3 contains 17 residues. CDR3 bases: TGTGCCAGCAGAAGTGGACAGGAAGGCCCAGTTAATGAAAAACTGTTTTTT. It specifies CASRSGQEGPVNEKLFF.

The chain uses TRBV5-6 and TRBJ2-7; 10 bases match TRBD1. The CDR3 extends over 14 amino acids. Trimming took 0 bases from V and 5 from J; bases not matched to a gene: 2. CDR1 SGHDT and CDR2 YYEEEE come from the germline V gene. The CDR3 DNA follows: TGTGCCAGCAGCTTGGGGACAGGGGGAGACGAGCAGTACTTC. It is translated as CASSLGTGGDEQYF.

The chain combines TRBV18 with TRBJ1-2; D perhaps matches TRBD1 (6 bases). The CDR3 sequence is 15 residues long. V lost 2 bases, J lost 2 bases, and 12 bases lay in between. Germline V gene lookup returns CDR1 KGHSH and CDR2 LQKENI. The CDR3 is CASSPNPTGNYGYTF. The CDR3 DNA is TGTGCCAGCTCACCAAACCCCACAGGGAACTATGGCTACACCTTC.

Here the CDR3 reads CASSLGGQPNTGELFF. Here the CDR3 DNA reads TGTGCCAGCAGCTTAGGGGGACAGCCCAACACCGGGGAGCTGTTTTTT. This sequence joins TRBV11-2 and TRBJ2-2; 7 bases align to TRBD1. V trimming: 1 base; J trimming: 2 bases; junction bases outside the gene matches: 4. This CDR3 has 16 amino acids. Per the germline V gene, CDR1 is SGHAT and CDR2 is FQNNGV. The whole variable domain, remainder taken from reference TRBV11-2 and TRBJ2-2, is EAGVAQSPRYKIIEKRQSVAFWCNPISGHATLYWYQQILGQGPKLLIQFQNNGVVDDSQLPKDRFSAERLKGVDSTLKIQPAKLEDSAVYLCASSLGGQPNTGELFFGEGSRLTVL.

The V and J genes are TRBV10-3 and TRBJ2-3, with D uncertain. Germline V gives CDR1 ENHRY, CDR2 SYGVKD. The CDR3 extends over 13 amino acids. Trimming stripped 3 bases from V and 2 bases from J, with 6 bases between. CDR3 sequence reads: CAISDSYTDTQYF. The CDR3 DNA sequence: TGTGCCATCAGTGATTCTTACACAGATACGCAGTATTTT.

This chain links TRBV11-2 with TRBJ2-3; 10 nucleotides match TRBD2. The CDR3 is 15 amino acids. The germline gives CDR1 SGHAT, CDR2 FQNNGV. V dropped 4 bases and J dropped 4; count of bases not matched to a gene: 5. The CDR3 region is CASSSVAGGPDTQYF. In DNA form, the CDR3 reads TGTGCCAGCAGCTCCGTAGCGGGGGGCCCAGATACGCAGTATTTT.

V usage is TRBV5-4 and J usage is TRBJ1-1; tentative D call: TRBD1 (5 bases). The CDR3 extends over 13 amino acids. Germline CDR1 is SGHNT and CDR2 is YYREEE (reference sequence). V was trimmed by 3 bases and J by 7 bases, leaving 13 bases between them. This CDR3 is CASSSAGLDEAFF. The CDR3 DNA follows: TGTGCCAGCAGCTCGGCAGGGTTGGATGAAGCTTTCTTT.

The CDR3 nucleotides are TGTGCCAGCAGTGAAAACACTATTTCCCACGAGCAGTACTTC. Encoded protein: CASSENTISHEQYF. The chain employs TRBV25-1 and TRBJ2-7; no reliable D call. CDR3 length: 14 residues. V lost 2 bases and J lost 5, with 13 bases in between. Per germline, CDR1 MGHDK and CDR2 SYGVNS.

The rearrangement links TRBV9 to TRBJ2-7; possible D gene TRBD2, 5 bases. The CDR3 totals 15 residues. Germline lookup yields CDR1 SGDLS and CDR2 YYNGEE. V gave up 2 bases and J gave up 0 bases, with 12 bases separating them. The CDR3 here is CASSVWMDFSYEQYF. For the CDR3, the DNA is TGTGCCAGCAGCGTCTGGATGGACTTCTCCTACGAGCAGTACTTC.

The V and J genes are TRBV27 and TRBJ2-1; weak D call: TRBD1 (6 bases). The V gene lost 6 bases and the J gene lost 7 bases, with 13 bases spanning the gap. CDR3 size: 13 residues. Germline lookup yields CDR1 MNHEY and CDR2 SMNVEV (reference sequence). DNA of the CDR3: TGTGCCAGCAGGCAGGGGTACGGTAATGAGCAGTTCTTC. Translating it yields CASRQGYGNEQFF.

This chain links TRBV7-7 with TRBJ2-1; TRBD2 matches 11 bases. This CDR3 spans 15 amino acids. The V and J ends lost 2 bases and 8 bases, in that order; junction bases with no gene match: 5. Germline V gene sequence: CDR1 SSHAT, CDR2 FNYEAQ (reference sequence). DNA for the CDR3: TGTGCCAGCAGCTTATCACTAGCGGGAGTGGATGAGCAGTTCTTC. Translating it yields CASSLSLAGVDEQFF.

The V and J genes are TRBV11-2 and TRBJ1-1; TRBD1 is a possible D gene (5 bases). This CDR3 comprises 14 residues. The germline V gene has CDR1 SGHAT and CDR2 FQNNGV. V was trimmed by 5 bases and J by 1 base, leaving 11 bases between them. This CDR3 is CASSPGRGNTEAFF. In DNA form, the CDR3 reads TGTGCCAGCAGCCCGGGGCGGGGGAACACTGAAGCTTTCTTT.

The genes are TRBV7-7 and TRBJ2-2; no reliable D call. Per germline, CDR1 SSHAT and CDR2 FNYEAQ (reference sequence). Trimming cost V 9 bases and J 1 base, with 12 bases left between them. The CDR3 sequence is 14 residues long. The CDR3 region is CASRSSWNTGELFF. In DNA form, the CDR3 reads TGTGCCAGTCGGTCTTCGTGGAACACCGGGGAGCTGTTTTTT.

The chain employs TRBV19 and TRBJ2-5, with 7 nucleotides matching TRBD2. V gave up 5 bases and J gave up 1 base; unmatched junction bases: 7. This CDR3 is 15 amino acids long. Germline CDR1 LNHDA, CDR2 SQIVND (reference sequence). CDR3 in DNA: TGTGCCAGTAGTTTAATGTCGGGGGGCCAAGAGACCCAGTACTTC. Translated: CASSLMSGGQETQYF.

This clone was observed once. The CDR3 reads CSASRGANEPEAFF. The CDR3 nucleotides are TGCAGTGCTAGTCGGGGGGCTAATGAGCCTGAAGCTTTCTTT. This sequence joins TRBV20-1 and TRBJ1-1; tentatively, D is TRBD1 (6 bases). CDR1 and CDR2 (germline): DFQATT, SNEGSKA (reference sequence). The ends were cut back, 3 bases at V and 6 bases at J, with 17 bases in the middle. There are 14 residues in the CDR3.

V and J are TRBV5-5 and TRBJ1-5, with 8 bases aligning to TRBD1. CDR1 and CDR2 from the germline V gene are SGHKS and YYEKEE (reference sequence). The CDR3 is 15 amino acids. J gave up 1 base and V 4 bases, and 4 bases lay outside the gene matches. CDR3: CASSRTGSSNQPQHF. In nucleotides, the CDR3 is TGTGCCAGCAGCAGGACAGGGTCGAGCAATCAGCCCCAGCATTTT.

A few counts support this clone. The rearrangement joins TRBV2 to TRBJ1-1; no clear D gene. The CDR3 is made up of 13 amino acids. Per germline, CDR1 SNHLY and CDR2 FYNNEI. V dropped 1 base and J dropped 8 bases, with 11 bases sitting between them. CDR3 sequence: CASSEDLEREAFF. The CDR3 coding sequence is TGTGCCAGCAGTGAAGATCTGGAGAGGGAAGCTTTCTTT.

The chain uses TRBV7-8 and TRBJ1-1, with D perhaps matching TRBD1 (6 bases). The ends were cut back, 5 bases at V and 3 bases at J, with 16 bases in the middle. The CDR3 is 15 residues long. Germline V gives CDR1 SGHVS, CDR2 FQNEAQ. The CDR3 reads CASSPRDRIYTEAFF. In nucleotides, the CDR3 is TGTGCCAGCAGCCCACGCGACAGGATTTACACTGAAGCTTTCTTT.

The gene calls are TRBV6-2 or TRBV6-3 and TRBJ2-3, with D perhaps TRBD2 (6 bases). The CDR3 consists of 14 residues. The V end lost 2 bases, the J end lost 4 bases, and 10 bases lay between the germline ends. Germline CDR1 MNHEY, CDR2 SVGEGT. CDR3 DNA sequence: TGTGCCAGCAGTTACCTGGCGGGGTCAGATACGCAGTATTTT. This gives the protein CASSYLAGSDTQYF.

J is TRBJ2-3 and V is TRBV27; D not resolved. The CDR3 length is 12 residues. Trimming took off 5 bases at V and 1 base at J, with 4 bases between the two ends. Germline CDR1 MNHEY, CDR2 SMNVEV (reference sequence). The CDR3 reads CASSPGTDTQYF. CDR3 sequence (DNA): TGTGCCAGCAGTCCGGGCACAGATACGCAGTATTTT.

The chain joins TRBV19 to TRBJ1-6, with D tentatively TRBD1 (5 bases). V was pared by 6 bases and J by 5 bases, with 11 bases between. The CDR3 contains 14 residues. Per germline, CDR1 LNHDA and CDR2 SQIVND (reference sequence). The CDR3 region is CASRGGRNNSPLHF. The DNA for the CDR3 is TGTGCCAGTAGGGGGGGACGGAATAATTCACCCCTCCACTTT.

The chain has TRBV4-1 and TRBJ2-3, with D possibly TRBD1 on 6 matching bases. This CDR3 has 18 residues. Germline V CDR1 and CDR2: MGHRA, YSYEKL. Trimming pared 0 bases from V and 2 bases from J, leaving 18 bases between. The CDR3 spells CASSQEGGGRHSTDTQYF. In DNA, the CDR3 is TGCGCCAGCAGCCAAGAGGGTGGGGGCAGACACTCCACAGATACGCAGTATTTT.

The chain recombines TRBV3-1 (or the pseudogene TRBV3-2) with TRBJ1-2; 9 nucleotides align to TRBD1. The CDR3 extends over 16 amino acids. The V segment lost 0 bases and the J segment 6 bases; nucleotides outside the gene matches: 8. CDR1 and CDR2 from the germline V gene are LGHDT and YNNKEL (reference sequence). The CDR3 protein is CASSQDWGTGLDGYTF. CDR3 DNA: TGTGCCAGCAGCCAAGATTGGGGGACAGGGTTGGATGGCTACACCTTC.

CDR3 in amino acids: CASSPSTGANQPQHF. The CDR3 DNA is TGTGCCAGCTCACCATCGACAGGGGCGAATCAGCCCCAGCATTTT. The chain joins TRBV18 to TRBJ1-5; 8 nucleotides match TRBD1. V dropped 2 bases and J dropped 4; count of bases not matched to a gene: 4. Germline assignment: CDR1 KGHSH and CDR2 LQKENI. The CDR3 has 15 amino acids.

This clone was detected only once. The chain couples TRBV6-1 to TRBJ1-5, with D maybe TRBD1 (5 bases). Germline CDR1 MNHNS, CDR2 SASEGT. Trimming pared 1 base from V and 6 bases from J, leaving 13 bases between. This CDR3 has 15 residues. CDR3 residues: CASSEDPDKAQPQHF. The DNA for the CDR3 is TGTGCCAGCAGTGAAGATCCGGACAAAGCTCAGCCCCAGCATTTT.

The V call is TRBV5-1, the J call TRBJ2-1, with TRBD2 matching 9 bases. Trimming took 7 bases from V and 0 from J; bases not matched to a gene: 17. Germline loops: CDR1 SGHRS, CDR2 YFSETQ. The CDR3 consists of 19 residues. The CDR3 region has the DNA TGCGCCAGCGTTCACGGGGGCCTGGGCGGGAGGGCCTCCTACAATGAGCAGTTCTTC. Residues: CASVHGGLGGRASYNEQFF.